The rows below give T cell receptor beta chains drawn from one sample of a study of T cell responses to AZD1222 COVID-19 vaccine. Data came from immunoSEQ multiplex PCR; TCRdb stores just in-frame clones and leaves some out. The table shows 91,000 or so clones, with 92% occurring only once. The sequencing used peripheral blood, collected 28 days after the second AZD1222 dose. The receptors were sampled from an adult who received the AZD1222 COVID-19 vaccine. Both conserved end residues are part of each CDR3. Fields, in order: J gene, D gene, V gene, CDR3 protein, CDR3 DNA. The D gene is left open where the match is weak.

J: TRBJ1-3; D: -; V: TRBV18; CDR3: CASSPPNSVNSGNTIYF; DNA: TGTGCCAGCTCACCACCGAATTCCGTGAACTCTGGAAACACCATATATTTT
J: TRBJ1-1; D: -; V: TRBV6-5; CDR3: CASSQTATEAFF; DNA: TGTGCCAGCAGTCAGACAGCTACAGAAGCTTTCTTT
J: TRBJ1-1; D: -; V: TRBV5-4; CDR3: CASSASTVNTEAFF; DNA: TGTGCCAGCAGCGCCTCGACTGTGAACACTGAAGCTTTCTTT
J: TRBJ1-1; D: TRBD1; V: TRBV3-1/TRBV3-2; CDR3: CASSQAGTGNTEAFF; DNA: TGTGCCAGCAGCCAAGCCGGGACAGGGAACACTGAAGCTTTCTTT
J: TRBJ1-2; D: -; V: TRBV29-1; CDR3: CSVGAGGYTF; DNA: TGCAGCGTTGGGGCAGGTGGCTACACCTTC
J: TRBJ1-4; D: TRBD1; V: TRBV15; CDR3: CATSGFHRGRGIREKLFF; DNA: TGTGCCACCAGCGGATTCCACAGGGGGCGGGGAATAAGGGAAAAACTGTTTTTT
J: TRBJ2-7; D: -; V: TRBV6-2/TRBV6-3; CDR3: CASSHTYEQYF; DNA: TGTGCCAGCAGTCATACCTACGAGCAGTACTTC
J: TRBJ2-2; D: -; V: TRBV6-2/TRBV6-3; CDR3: CASSLTVSNGELFF; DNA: TGTGCCAGCAGTCTCACAGTGTCAAACGGGGAGCTGTTTTTT
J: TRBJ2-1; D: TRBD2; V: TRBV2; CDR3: CASRTGGTSGYNEQFF; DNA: TGTGCCAGCAGAACCGGCGGGACTAGCGGATACAATGAGCAGTTCTTC
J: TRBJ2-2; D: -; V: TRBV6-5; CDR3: CAIKASRNTGELFF; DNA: TGTGCCATTAAAGCTAGCAGGAACACCGGGGAGCTGTTTTTT
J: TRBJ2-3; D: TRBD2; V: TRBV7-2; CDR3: CASSLGGLRDYTDTQYF; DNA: TGTGCCAGCAGCTTAGGAGGGTTGAGGGACTACACAGATACGCAGTATTTT
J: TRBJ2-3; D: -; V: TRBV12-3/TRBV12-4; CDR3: CASDREGADTQYF; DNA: TGTGCCAGCGACAGGGAGGGGGCAGATACGCAGTATTTT
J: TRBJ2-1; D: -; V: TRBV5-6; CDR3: CASSSRGLDEQFF; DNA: TGTGCCAGCAGCTCTAGGGGGTTGGATGAGCAGTTCTTC
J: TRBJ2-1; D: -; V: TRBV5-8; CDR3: CASSLRRVLNEQFF; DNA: TGTGCCAGCAGCCTCCGCCGAGTCCTCAATGAGCAGTTCTTC
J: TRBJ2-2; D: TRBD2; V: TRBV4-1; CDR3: CASSPLGPSSGNTGELFF; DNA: TGCGCCAGCAGCCCACTTGGGCCCTCTAGCGGTAACACCGGGGAGCTGTTTTTT
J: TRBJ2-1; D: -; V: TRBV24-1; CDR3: CATSDTRLGDEQFF; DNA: TGTGCCACCAGTGACACACGTCTAGGCGATGAGCAGTTCTTC
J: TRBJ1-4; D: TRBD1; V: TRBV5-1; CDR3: CASSLRTGGEKLFF; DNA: TGCGCCAGCAGCTTAAGGACAGGGGGCGAAAAACTGTTTTTT
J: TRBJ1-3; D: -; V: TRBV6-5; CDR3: CASSSGARPGNTIYF; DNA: TGTGCCAGCAGTTCGGGCGCAAGACCTGGAAACACCATATATTTT
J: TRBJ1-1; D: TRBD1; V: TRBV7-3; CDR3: CASSSSPDRAEAFF; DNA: TGTGCCAGCAGCTCCTCACCGGACAGGGCGGAAGCTTTCTTT
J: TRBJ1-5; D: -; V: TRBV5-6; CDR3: CASSSSLTGNGQPQHF; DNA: TGTGCCAGCAGCTCCAGCCTGACAGGCAACGGTCAGCCCCAGCATTTT
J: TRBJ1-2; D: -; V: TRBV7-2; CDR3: CASSLMEGLGQANYGYTF; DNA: TGTGCCAGCAGCTTAATGGAGGGACTCGGGCAGGCTAACTATGGCTACACCTTC
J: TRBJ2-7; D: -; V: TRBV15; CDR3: CATSAGTDPAYEQYF; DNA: TGTGCCACCAGCGCAGGAACGGATCCCGCCTACGAGCAGTACTTC
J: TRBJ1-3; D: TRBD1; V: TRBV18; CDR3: CASSPSGGGNTIYF; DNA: TGTGCCAGCTCACCATCAGGGGGCGGAAACACCATATATTTT
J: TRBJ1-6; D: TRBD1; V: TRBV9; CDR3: CASSPDRGISPLHF; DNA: TGTGCCAGCAGCCCGGACAGGGGGATCTCACCCCTCCACTTT